Sequencing of this T cell receptor (beta chain) was carried out in a study of blood T cells in healthy people across ages. This CDR3 is 12 amino acids long. Germline V gene lookup returns CDR1 MDHEN and CDR2 SYDVKM. The ends were cut back, 5 bases at V and 6 bases at J, with 8 bases in the middle. The use of a sample-barcoded 5' primer and a J-beta primer mix characterized a second PCR of roughly 6 to 11 cycles. With 12 random nucleotides, a template-switch adaptor tagged each individual cDNA molecule. A single record per CDR3 protein comes from TCRdb applying MiXCR to the 5' RACE reads. The profile shows roughly 1.9 million distinct CDR3 sequences, roughly two fifths of them singletons. About this clonotype itself: Its matching antigen is unknown.

Study findings and constraints: In the absence of known donor CMV status, changes in expanded clonotypes were possibly confounded.

The authors drew about 9.9 milliliters of peripheral blood from each donor. The chain recombines TRBV28 with TRBJ2-1; D possibly corresponds to TRBD1 (5 bases). The receptor was isolated from a human donor in good health. Sample: blood. This CDR3 is CASSHRINEQFF. The DNA of the CDR3 is TGTGCCAGCAGTCACAGGATCAATGAGCAGTTCTTC.